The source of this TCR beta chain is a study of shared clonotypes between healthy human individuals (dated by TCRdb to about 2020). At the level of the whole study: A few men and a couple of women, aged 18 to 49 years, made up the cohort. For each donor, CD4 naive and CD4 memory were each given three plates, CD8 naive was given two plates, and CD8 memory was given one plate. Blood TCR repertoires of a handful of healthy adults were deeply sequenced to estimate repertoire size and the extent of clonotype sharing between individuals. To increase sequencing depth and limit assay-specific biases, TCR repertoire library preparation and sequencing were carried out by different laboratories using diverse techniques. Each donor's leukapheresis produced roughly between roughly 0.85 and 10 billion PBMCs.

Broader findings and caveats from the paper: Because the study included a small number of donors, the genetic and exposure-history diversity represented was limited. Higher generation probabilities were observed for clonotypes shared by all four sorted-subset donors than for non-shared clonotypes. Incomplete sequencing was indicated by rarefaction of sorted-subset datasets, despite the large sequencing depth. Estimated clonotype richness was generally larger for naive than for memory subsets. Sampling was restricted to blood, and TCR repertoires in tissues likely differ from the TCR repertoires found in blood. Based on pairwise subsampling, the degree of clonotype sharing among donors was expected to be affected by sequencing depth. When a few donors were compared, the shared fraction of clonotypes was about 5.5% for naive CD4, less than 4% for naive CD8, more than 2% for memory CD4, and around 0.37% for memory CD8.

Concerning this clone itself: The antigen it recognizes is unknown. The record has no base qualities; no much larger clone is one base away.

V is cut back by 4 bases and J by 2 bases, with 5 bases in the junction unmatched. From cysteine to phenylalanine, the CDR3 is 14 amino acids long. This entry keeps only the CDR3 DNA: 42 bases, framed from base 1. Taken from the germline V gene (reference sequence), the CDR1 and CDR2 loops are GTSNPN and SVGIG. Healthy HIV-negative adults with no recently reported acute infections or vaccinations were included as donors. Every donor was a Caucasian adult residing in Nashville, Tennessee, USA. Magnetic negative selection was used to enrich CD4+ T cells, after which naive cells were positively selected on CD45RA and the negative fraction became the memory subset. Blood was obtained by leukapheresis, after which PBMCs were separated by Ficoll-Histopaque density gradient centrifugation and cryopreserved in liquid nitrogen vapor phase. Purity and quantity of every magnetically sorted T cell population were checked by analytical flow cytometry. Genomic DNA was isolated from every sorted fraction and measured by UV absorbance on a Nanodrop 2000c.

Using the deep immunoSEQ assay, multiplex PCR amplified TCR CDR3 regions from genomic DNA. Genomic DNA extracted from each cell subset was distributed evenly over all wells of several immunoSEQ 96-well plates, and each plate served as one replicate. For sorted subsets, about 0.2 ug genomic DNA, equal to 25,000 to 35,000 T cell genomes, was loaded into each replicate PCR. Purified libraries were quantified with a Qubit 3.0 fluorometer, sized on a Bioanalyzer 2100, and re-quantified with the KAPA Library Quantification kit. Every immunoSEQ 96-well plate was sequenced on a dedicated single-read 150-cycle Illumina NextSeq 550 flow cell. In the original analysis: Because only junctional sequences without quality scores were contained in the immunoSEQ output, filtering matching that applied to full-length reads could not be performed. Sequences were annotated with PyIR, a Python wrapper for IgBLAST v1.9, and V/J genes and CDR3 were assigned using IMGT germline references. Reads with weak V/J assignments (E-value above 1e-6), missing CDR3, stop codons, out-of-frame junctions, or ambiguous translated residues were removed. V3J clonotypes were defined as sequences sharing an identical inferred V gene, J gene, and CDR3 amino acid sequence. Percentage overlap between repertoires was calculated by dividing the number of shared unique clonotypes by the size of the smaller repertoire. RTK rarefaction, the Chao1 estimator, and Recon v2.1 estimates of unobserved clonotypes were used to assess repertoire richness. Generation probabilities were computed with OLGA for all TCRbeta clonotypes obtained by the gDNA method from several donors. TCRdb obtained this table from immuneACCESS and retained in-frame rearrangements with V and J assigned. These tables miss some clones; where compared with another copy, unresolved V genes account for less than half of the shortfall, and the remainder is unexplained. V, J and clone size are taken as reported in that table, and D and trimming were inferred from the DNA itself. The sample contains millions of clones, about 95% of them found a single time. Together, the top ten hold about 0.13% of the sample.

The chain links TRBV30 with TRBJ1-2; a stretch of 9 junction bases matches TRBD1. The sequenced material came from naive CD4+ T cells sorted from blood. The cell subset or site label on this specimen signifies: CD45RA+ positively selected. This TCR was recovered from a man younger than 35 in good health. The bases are TGTGCCTGGATAGGACAGGGGCGGAACTATGGCTACACCTTC. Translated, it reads CAWIGQGRNYGYTF. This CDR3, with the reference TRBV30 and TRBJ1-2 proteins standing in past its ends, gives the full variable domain SQTIHQWPATLVQPVGSPLSLECTVEGTSNPNLYWYRQAAGRGLQLLFYSVGIGQISSEVPQNLSASRPQDRQFILSSKKLLLSDSGFYLCAWIGQGRNYGYTFGSGTRLTVV.